The 26 T cell receptor beta chains reported below all come from one sample, sequenced in a study of neurological immune-mediated disorders. MiXCR, applied by TCRdb to the 5' RACE reads, yields one record per CDR3 protein. The sample lists tens of thousands of distinct CDR3 sequences; about 5% were seen once. Time point in this sample: longitudinal time-point 2. What was sequenced was PBMCs. These receptors came from a woman aged 55-75 years with multiple sclerosis.

This clonotype showed up many times. This rearrangement joins TRBV5-1 to TRBJ2-3, with D possibly being TRBD2 (5 bases). V was cut by 6 bases and J by 3 bases, with 14 bases left in between. This CDR3 has 14 residues. From germline, CDR1 is SGHRS and CDR2 YFSETQ. CDR3 loop: CASTRVTRTDTQYF. The CDR3 DNA reads as TGCGCCAGCACCCGGGTAACTAGGACAGATACGCAGTATTTT.

This clonotype was recorded at least ten times. This rearrangement joins TRBV7-9 to TRBJ1-2; a possible D gene is TRBD1 (6 bases). This CDR3 is 13 amino acids long. CDR1 is SEHNR and CDR2 is FQNEAQ in the germline V gene (reference sequence). Trimming removed 3 bases from V and 5 bases from J, with 10 bases in between. CDR3 loop: CASSLSGEYGYTF. DNA of the CDR3: TGTGCCAGCAGCTTGTCAGGGGAGTATGGCTACACCTTC.

In its sample, this clonotype was seen many times. This rearrangement joins TRBV12-3 or TRBV12-4 to TRBJ2-1; 7 positions agree with TRBD2. After removal of 5 bases from V and 5 bases from J, the junction contained 15 bases not matched to a gene. This CDR3 is 17 amino acids long. CDR3 in amino acids: CASSLSRGSGLNNEQFF. The CDR3 DNA follows: TGTGCCAGCAGTCTATCCCGGGGTAGCGGGTTAAACAATGAGCAGTTCTTC.

In its sample, this clonotype was seen many times. The chain links TRBV5-5 to TRBJ1-5, with TRBD1 as a possible D gene (6 bases). Germline V gives CDR1 SGHKS, CDR2 YYEKEE (reference sequence). The CDR3 totals 14 residues. Trimming took 0 bases from V and 9 from J, leaving 13 bases between them. CDR3 DNA sequence: TGTGCCAGCAGCTTGGGGGGGCGTGGAGGGCCCCAGCATTTT. Translation: CASSLGGRGGPQHF. Combining the CDR3 with reference TRBV5-5 and TRBJ1-5 gives the whole variable domain DAGVTQSPTHLIKTRGQQVTLRCSPISGHKSVSWYQQVLGQGPQFIFQYYEKEERGRGNFPDRFSARQFPNYSSELNVNALLLGDSALYLCASSLGGRGGPQHFGDGTRLSIL.

This clonotype was observed many times. The gene calls are TRBV20-1 and TRBJ2-7; the D gene is possibly TRBD1 (6 bases). The V gene's germline CDR1 is DFQATT and CDR2 SNEGSKA (reference sequence). This CDR3 has 15 residues. The ends were cut back, 3 bases at V and 5 bases at J, with 20 bases in the middle. CDR3 residues: CSASSAGVTRNEQYF. CDR3 DNA: TGCAGTGCTAGCTCCGCAGGGGTAACGAGAAACGAGCAGTACTTC.

This clonotype has more than one count but fewer than ten. This chain joins TRBV19 and TRBJ2-5, with 8 nucleotides matching TRBD2. Per germline, CDR1 LNHDA and CDR2 SQIVND (reference sequence). V lost 9 bases to trimming and J lost 0 bases; unmatched junction nucleotides: 6. CDR3 size: 14 residues. The CDR3 DNA reads TGTGCCAGGGACCGCGGGGGGCACCAAGAGACCCAGTACTTC. Its protein is CARDRGGHQETQYF. Full variable domain (outside the CDR3, taken from reference TRBV19 and TRBJ2-5): DGGITQSPKYLFRKEGQNVTLSCEQNLNHDAMYWYRQDPGQGLRLIYYSQIVNDFQKGDIAEGYSVSREKKESFPLTVTSAQKNPTAFYLCARDRGGHQETQYFGPGTRLLVL.

This clonotype was counted ten times or more. The gene calls are TRBV5-1 and TRBJ2-7; TRBD1 matches 12 bases. This CDR3 has 15 residues. The ends lost 3 bases at V and 5 bases at J; junction bases unmatched: 6. Germline V gene data show CDR1 as SGHRS and CDR2 as YFSETQ. CDR3 DNA: TGCGCCAGCAGCTGGGCCGGGACAGGGGGCAACGAGCAGTACTTC. Translation: CASSWAGTGGNEQYF. Variable domain in full (rest from reference TRBV5-1 and TRBJ2-7): KAGVTQTPRYLIKTRGQQVTLSCSPISGHRSVSWYQQTPGQGLQFLFEYFSETQRNKGNFPGRFSGRQFSNSRSEMNVSTLELGDSALYLCASSWAGTGGNEQYFGPGTRLTVT.

This clonotype was recorded many times. V gene TRBV28 combines with J gene TRBJ2-2; D could derive from TRBD1 or TRBD2 (5 bases each). The CDR3 extends over 14 amino acids. Looked up from germline, CDR1 is MDHEN and CDR2 is SYDVKM. The ends were cut back, 1 base at V and 4 bases at J, with 7 bases in the middle. CDR3: CASSLSGTTGELFF. CDR3 coding DNA: TGTGCCAGCAGTTTATCAGGGACCACCGGGGAGCTGTTTTTT.

The chain combines TRBV29-1 with TRBJ2-1; tentatively, D is TRBD2 (5 bases). Trimming pared 7 bases from V and 6 bases from J, leaving 13 bases between. Germline loops: CDR1 SQVTM, CDR2 ANQGSEA. CDR3 length: 12 residues. The CDR3 bases are TGCAGCGCCCGGGATGAGGGCAATGAGCAGTTCTTC. It translates to CSARDEGNEQFF.

V and J are TRBV18 and TRBJ2-3, with D perhaps TRBD2 (6 bases). Germline CDR1 reads KGHSH; CDR2 reads LQKENI. V gave up 1 base and J gave up 0 bases, with 17 bases separating them. The CDR3 has 18 residues. DNA of the CDR3: TGTGCCAGCTCACCACTGTTTGGAGGGCCTTCTAGCACAGATACGCAGTATTTT. Translating it yields CASSPLFGGPSSTDTQYF.

This clonotype was seen repeatedly, ten times or more. The chain uses TRBV5-1 and TRBJ1-2, with D possibly TRBD1 on 6 matching bases. This CDR3 contains 15 residues. Germline assignment: CDR1 SGHRS and CDR2 YFSETQ. V lost 5 bases and J lost 4, with 18 bases in between. In DNA, the CDR3 is TGCGCCAGCAGGCCGACAGGTGGAACTCTCTATGGCTACACCTTC. Its translation is CASRPTGGTLYGYTF.

This clonotype was found many times. The chain couples TRBV5-1 to TRBJ1-2; 8 bases agree with TRBD1. The V and J ends lost 3 bases and 4 bases, in that order; junction bases with no gene match: 20. Germline CDR1 SGHRS, CDR2 YFSETQ. The CDR3 is made up of 19 amino acids. CDR3 sequence reads: CASSSVGDGSQGAFYGYTF. CDR3 DNA sequence: TGCGCCAGCAGCTCGGTCGGGGACGGAAGTCAGGGGGCATTCTATGGCTACACCTTC.

This clonotype was seen ten or more times. This rearrangement joins TRBV29-1 to TRBJ2-5, with D perhaps assigned TRBD1 or TRBD2 (5 bases each). Germline V lookup: CDR1 SQVTM, CDR2 ANQGSEA. The CDR3 consists of 12 residues. Trimming shortened V by 7 bases and J by 4 bases, and 13 bases separated the two germline ends. The chain's CDR3 is CSARRGGETQYF. The CDR3 DNA follows: TGCAGCGCCAGACGTGGGGGAGAGACCCAGTACTTC.

This clonotype was counted at least ten times. One junction end does not reproduce the germline sequence, and a read error may be involved. This chain joins TRBV12-3 or TRBV12-4 and TRBJ2-5; tentative D call: TRBD1 (6 bases). There are 15 residues in the CDR3. This chain's CDR3 is CASSLTLGQQDTQYF. CDR3 in DNA: TGTGCCAGCAGTTTGACTTTAGGACAGCAAGATACCCAGTACTTC.

This clonotype has at least ten counts. This rearrangement joins TRBV7-8 to TRBJ2-1; TRBD2 aligns across 9 bases. With 3 bases clipped from V and 4 bases from J, the junction kept 7 bases outside the gene matches. Germline V lookup: CDR1 SGHVS, CDR2 FQNEAQ. CDR3 length: 16 residues. The CDR3 protein is CASSFAGRGGYNEQFF. CDR3 in DNA: TGTGCCAGCAGCTTCGCGGGGCGGGGGGGATACAATGAGCAGTTCTTC.

This clonotype was seen many times. This sequence joins TRBV7-6 and TRBJ1-4, with D possibly being TRBD1 (5 bases). This CDR3 is 16 amino acids long. Trimming took off 5 bases at V and 3 bases at J, with 16 bases between the two ends. From germline, CDR1 is SGHVS and CDR2 FNYEAQ. The CDR3 reads CASSGGGRGANEKLFF. For the CDR3, the DNA is TGTGCCAGCAGCGGGGGAGGGCGGGGAGCTAATGAAAAACTGTTTTTT.

This clonotype has only a few counts. In DNA, the CDR3 is TGCGCCAGCTCGAAGGACCCTCCTCTCGTATCGGAGACCCAGTACTTC. Amino acids: CASSKDPPLVSETQYF. The chain is built from TRBV5-1 and TRBJ2-5; D not certain. Germline V gene sequence: CDR1 SGHRS, CDR2 YFSETQ. V lost 7 bases to trimming and J lost 5 bases, with 24 bases between them. This CDR3 region has 16 residues.

This clonotype has at least ten counts. This chain connects TRBV3-1 to TRBJ1-3, with D possibly TRBD1 on 6 matching bases. Germline CDR1 LGHDT, CDR2 YNNKEL (reference sequence). Trimming removed 4 bases at V and 2 bases at J, with 9 bases between. The CDR3 covers 14 residues. CDR3 region: CASSPRTAGNTIYF. In DNA, the CDR3 is TGTGCCAGCAGCCCCCGGACAGCTGGAAACACCATATATTTT.

This clonotype was found many times. V and J are TRBV4-2 and TRBJ2-7, with a weak D call TRBD2 (5 bases). The germline V gene has CDR1 LGHNA and CDR2 YNFKEQ. The CDR3 has 15 amino acids. Trimming removed 2 bases from V and 5 bases from J, with 16 bases in between. CDR3 bases: TGTGCCAGCAGCCAAAATACTAGAATTAGCCACGAGCAGTACTTC. It encodes CASSQNTRISHEQYF.

In its sample, this clonotype was seen many times. The chain is built from TRBV12-3 or TRBV12-4 and TRBJ1-2; maybe TRBD1 (6 bases). V lost 6 bases, J lost 4 bases, and 15 bases lay in between. The CDR3 covers 14 residues. The CDR3 nucleotides are TGTGCCAGCAGCCGCGGACAGTCTATCTATGGCTACACCTTC. Residues: CASSRGQSIYGYTF.

This clonotype has ten or more counts. CDR3 nucleotides: TGTGCCAGCAGCTTAGAGCGGGGATCCGGGGAGACCCAGTACTTC. Residues: CASSLERGSGETQYF. This chain connects TRBV11-2 to TRBJ2-5; a possible D gene is TRBD2 (6 bases). Trimming stripped 0 bases from V and 5 bases from J, with 13 bases between. Looked up from germline, CDR1 is SGHAT and CDR2 is FQNNGV. This CDR3 contains 15 residues.

The table lists this clonotype with many counts. This sequence joins TRBV5-1 and TRBJ1-2; possibly TRBD1 for D (6 bases). The V end was cut by 5 bases, the J end by 1 base, with 12 bases between. This CDR3 has 14 residues. Germline V gene data show CDR1 as SGHRS and CDR2 as YFSETQ. DNA for the CDR3: TGCGCCAGCAGGGGGGACATAGTTAACTATGGCTACACCTTC. Residues: CASRGDIVNYGYTF.

This clonotype was found many times. The chain has TRBV20-1 and TRBJ2-1; 8 bases agree with TRBD2. Germline CDR1 reads DFQATT; CDR2 reads SNEGSKA (reference sequence). The CDR3 runs 14 residues. Trimming took 7 bases from V and 2 from J; bases not matched to a gene: 7. The CDR3 loop is CSVPRRGAYNEQFF. DNA of the CDR3: TGCAGTGTTCCGAGGCGGGGGGCCTACAATGAGCAGTTCTTC.

This clonotype has a count of ten or more. The chain employs TRBV15 and TRBJ2-7, with 11 bases that match TRBD1. CDR3 length: 15 residues. The junction had 6 bases not matched to a gene; V was cut back by 4 bases and J by 4 bases. CDR1 and CDR2 (germline): LNHNV, YYDKDF (reference sequence). As DNA, the CDR3 is TGTGCCACCAGCACCGACCGGGACAGGGGGTACGAGCAGTACTTC. Its translation: CATSTDRDRGYEQYF.

In its sample, this clonotype was seen many times. The chain carries TRBV6-5 and TRBJ1-5; D unclear. The CDR3 totals 13 residues. V was trimmed by 8 bases and J by 4 bases, leaving 12 bases between them. Germline V gene lookup returns CDR1 MNHEY and CDR2 SVGAGI. The CDR3 DNA reads as TGTGCCAGCGGGAAGCCACCTAATCAGCCCCAGCATTTT. Amino acids: CASGKPPNQPQHF.

Note on this clonotype: This may arise from a read error, as a much more abundant clone is one base away. The rearrangement links TRBV7-8 to TRBJ1-1; D gene ambiguous. The CDR3 totals 14 residues. Germline V gene lookup returns CDR1 SGHVS and CDR2 FQNEAQ. V was clipped by 6 bases and J by 1 base, with 12 bases between them. This chain's CDR3 is CASRPRSQNTEAFF. The CDR3 coding sequence is TGTGCCAGCAGACCCCGCTCACAGAACACTGAAGCTTTCTTT. The full variable domain, completed using reference TRBV7-8 and TRBJ1-1, is GAGVSQSPRYKVAKRGQDVALRCDPISGHVSLFWYQQALGQGPEFLTYFQNEAQLDKSGLPSDRFFAERPEGSVSTLKIQRTQQEDSAVYLCASRPRSQNTEAFFGQGTRLTVV.